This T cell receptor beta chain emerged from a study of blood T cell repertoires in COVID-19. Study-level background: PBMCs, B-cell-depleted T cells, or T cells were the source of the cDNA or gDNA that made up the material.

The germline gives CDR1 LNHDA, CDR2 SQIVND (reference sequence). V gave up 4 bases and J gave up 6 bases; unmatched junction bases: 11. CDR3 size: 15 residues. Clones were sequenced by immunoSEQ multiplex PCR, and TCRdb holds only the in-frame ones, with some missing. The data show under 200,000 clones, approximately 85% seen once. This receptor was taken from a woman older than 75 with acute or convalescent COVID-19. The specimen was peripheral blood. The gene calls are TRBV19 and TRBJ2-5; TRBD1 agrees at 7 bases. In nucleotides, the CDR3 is TGTGCCAGTAGTACCTCTCGACAGGGCGGGCAGACCCAGTACTTC. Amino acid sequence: CASSTSRQGGQTQYF.